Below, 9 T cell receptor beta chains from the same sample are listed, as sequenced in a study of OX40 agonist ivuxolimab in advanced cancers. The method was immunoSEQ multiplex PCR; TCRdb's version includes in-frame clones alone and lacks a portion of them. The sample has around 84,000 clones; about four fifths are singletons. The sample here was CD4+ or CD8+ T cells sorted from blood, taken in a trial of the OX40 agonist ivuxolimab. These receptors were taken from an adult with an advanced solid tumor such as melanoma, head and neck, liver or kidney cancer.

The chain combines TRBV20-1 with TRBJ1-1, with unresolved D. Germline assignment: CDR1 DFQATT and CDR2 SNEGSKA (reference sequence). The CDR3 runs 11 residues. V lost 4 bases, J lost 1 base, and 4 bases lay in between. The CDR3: CSANGNTEAFF. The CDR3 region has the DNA TGCAGTGCTAACGGGAACACTGAAGCTTTCTTT.

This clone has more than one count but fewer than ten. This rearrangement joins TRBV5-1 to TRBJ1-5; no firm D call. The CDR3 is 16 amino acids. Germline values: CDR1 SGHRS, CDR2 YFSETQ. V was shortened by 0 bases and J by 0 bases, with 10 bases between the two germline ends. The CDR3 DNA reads TGCGCCAGCAGCTTGGACGGGCCCTATAGCAATCAGCCCCAGCATTTT. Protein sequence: CASSLDGPYSNQPQHF.

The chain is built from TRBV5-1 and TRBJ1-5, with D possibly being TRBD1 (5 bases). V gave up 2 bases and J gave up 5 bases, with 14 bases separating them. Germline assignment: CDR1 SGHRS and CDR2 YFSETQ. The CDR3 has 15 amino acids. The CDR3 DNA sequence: TGCGCCAGCAGCTTAGTGTCCGGACATGATCAGCCCCAGCATTTT. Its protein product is CASSLVSGHDQPQHF.

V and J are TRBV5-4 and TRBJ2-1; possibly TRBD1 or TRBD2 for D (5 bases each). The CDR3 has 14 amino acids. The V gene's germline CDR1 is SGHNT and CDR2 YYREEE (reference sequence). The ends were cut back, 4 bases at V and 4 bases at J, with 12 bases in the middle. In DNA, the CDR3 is TGTGCCAGCAGCAGGGACCTATCATACAATGAGCAGTTCTTC. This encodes CASSRDLSYNEQFF. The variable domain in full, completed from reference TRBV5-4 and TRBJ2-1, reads ETGVTQSPTHLIKTRGQQVTLRCSSQSGHNTVSWYQQALGQGPQFIFQYYREEENGRGNFPPRFSGLQFPNYSSELNVNALELDDSALYLCASSRDLSYNEQFFGPGTRLTVL.

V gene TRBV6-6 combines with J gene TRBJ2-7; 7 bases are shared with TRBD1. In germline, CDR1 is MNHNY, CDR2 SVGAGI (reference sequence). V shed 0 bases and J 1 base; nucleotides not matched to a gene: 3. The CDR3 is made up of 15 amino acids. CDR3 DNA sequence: TGTGCCAGCAGTTACTCAGGACAGGCGTCCTACGAGCAGTACTTC. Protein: CASSYSGQASYEQYF.

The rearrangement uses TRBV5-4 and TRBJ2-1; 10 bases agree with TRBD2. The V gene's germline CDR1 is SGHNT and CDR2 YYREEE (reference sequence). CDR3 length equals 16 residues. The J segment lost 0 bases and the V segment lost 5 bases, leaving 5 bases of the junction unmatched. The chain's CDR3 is CASSFPSGSSYNEQFF. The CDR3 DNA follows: TGTGCCAGCAGTTTCCCTAGCGGGAGCTCCTACAATGAGCAGTTCTTC.

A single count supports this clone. This chain's CDR3 is CASSFEGTGKSRAFF. CDR3 bases: TGTGCCAGTAGTTTCGAAGGGACAGGGAAATCTCGAGCTTTCTTT. The chain is built from TRBV19 and TRBJ1-1; 9 bases line up with TRBD1. The germline gives CDR1 LNHDA, CDR2 SQIVND (reference sequence). V was pared by 5 bases and J by 10 bases, with 14 bases of the junction left unmatched. The CDR3 consists of 15 residues. The full variable domain, in which reference TRBV19 and TRBJ1-1 provide the parts outside the CDR3, is DGGITQSPKYLFRKEGQNVTLSCEQNLNHDAMYWYRQDPGQGLRLIYYSQIVNDFQKGDIAEGYSVSREKKESFPLTVTSAQKNPTAFYLCASSFEGTGKSRAFFGQGTRLTVV.

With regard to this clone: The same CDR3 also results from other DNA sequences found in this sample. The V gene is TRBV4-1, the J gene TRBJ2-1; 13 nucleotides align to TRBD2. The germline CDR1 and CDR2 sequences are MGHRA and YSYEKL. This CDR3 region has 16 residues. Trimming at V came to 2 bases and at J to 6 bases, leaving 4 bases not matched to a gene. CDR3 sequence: CASSQLGTSGINEQFF. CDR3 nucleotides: TGCGCCAGCAGCCAACTCGGGACTAGCGGGATCAATGAGCAGTTCTTC.

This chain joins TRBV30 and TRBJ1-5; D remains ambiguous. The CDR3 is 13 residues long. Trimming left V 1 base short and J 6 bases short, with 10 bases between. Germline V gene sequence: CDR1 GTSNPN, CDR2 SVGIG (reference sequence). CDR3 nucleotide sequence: TGTGCCTGGAGTGCTACGTCGACTCAGCCCCAGCATTTT. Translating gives CAWSATSTQPQHF.